Reported below is one TCR beta chain. The sample originates from a study of cytomegalovirus exposure and HLA in healthy donors. Use of 60 Vbeta and 13 Jbeta primers characterized the PCR. Data came from immunoSEQ multiplex PCR; TCRdb stores just in-frame clones and leaves some out. The sample holds around 140,000 clones; approximately 79% are singletons and the top ten take around 4.2%. Trimming took 6 bases from V and 6 from J; bases not matched to a gene: 12. CDR3 length: 15 amino acids. The V gene's germline CDR1 is SGHTA and CDR2 FQGNSA. This TCR was recovered from a middle-aged man in good health and CMV-seropositive. This chain links TRBV7-2 with TRBJ1-2; 8 bases map to TRBD1. The specimen was PBMCs. The CDR3 here is CASRLNRGADNGYTF. In nucleotides, the CDR3 is TGTGCCAGCAGGTTAAACAGGGGGGCTGATAATGGCTACACCTTC. Based on the CDR3 plus reference TRBV7-2 and TRBJ1-2, the full variable domain is GAGVSQSPSNKVTEKGKDVELRCDPISGHTALYWYRQSLGQGLEFLIYFQGNSAPDKSGLPSDRFSAERTGGSVSTLTIQRTQQEDSAVYLCASRLNRGADNGYTFGSGTRLTVV.